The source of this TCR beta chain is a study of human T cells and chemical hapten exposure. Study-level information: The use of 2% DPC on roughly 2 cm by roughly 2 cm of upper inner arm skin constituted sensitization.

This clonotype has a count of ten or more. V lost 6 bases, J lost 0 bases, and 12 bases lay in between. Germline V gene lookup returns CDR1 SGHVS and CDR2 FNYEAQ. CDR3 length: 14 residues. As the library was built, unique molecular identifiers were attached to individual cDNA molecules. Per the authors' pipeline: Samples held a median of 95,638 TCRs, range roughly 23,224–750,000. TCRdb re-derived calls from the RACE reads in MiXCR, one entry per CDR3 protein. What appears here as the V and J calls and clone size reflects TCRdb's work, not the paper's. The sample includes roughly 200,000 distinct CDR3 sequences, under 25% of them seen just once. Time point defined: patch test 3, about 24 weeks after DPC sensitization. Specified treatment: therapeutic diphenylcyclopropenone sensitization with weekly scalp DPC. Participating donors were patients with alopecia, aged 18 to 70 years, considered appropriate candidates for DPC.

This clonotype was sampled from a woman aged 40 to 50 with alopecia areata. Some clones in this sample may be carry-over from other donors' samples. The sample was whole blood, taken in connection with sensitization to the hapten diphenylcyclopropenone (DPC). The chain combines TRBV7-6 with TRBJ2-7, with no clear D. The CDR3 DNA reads TGTGCCAGCAGTCCCTATCTATCCTCCTACGAGCAGTACTTC. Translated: CASSPYLSSYEQYF.